Shown below are 29 T cell receptor beta chains from a single sample sequenced in a study of siplizumab effects on memory and regulatory T cells (dated by TCRdb to about 2019). Libraries were made using the immunoSEQ multiplex PCR assay. TCRdb mirrors the immuneACCESS table, restricted to in-frame sequences. Some clones are absent from its copies; in checked studies, under half trace to an unresolved V gene, and the reason for the others is unknown. The sample table records around 7,800 clones; approximately 70% of these occur just once. Clones ranked in the top ten supply around 48% of the sample. Specimen: effector memory CD8+ T cells sorted from blood. The sample's cell subset or site, from its label and the paper: unstimulated CD8+ effector memory T cells. The source is a human donor in good health.

The rearrangement joins TRBV5-1 to TRBJ1-1; D is undetermined. Germline CDR1 and CDR2: SGHRS and YFSETQ. The length of the CDR3 is 14 residues. V dropped 1 base and J dropped 0 bases, with 7 bases sitting between them. The CDR3 loop is CASSLPTMNTEAFF. CDR3 coding DNA: TGCGCCAGCAGCTTGCCAACAATGAACACTGAAGCTTTCTTT.

This clone was recorded a few times. Within the sample, other DNA sequences also encode this same CDR3. This rearrangement joins TRBV9 to TRBJ1-1; D call uncertain. The CDR3 spans 12 residues. V gave up 3 bases and J gave up 2 bases, with 5 bases separating them. In germline, CDR1 is SGDLS, CDR2 YYNGEE. The DNA for the CDR3 is TGTGCCAGCAGCGGAAGCAACACTGAAGCTTTCTTT. Translating it yields CASSGSNTEAFF.

This clone occurred once. The chain links TRBV6-1 to TRBJ2-5; the match to TRBD1 covers 9 bases. Looked up from germline, CDR1 is MNHNS and CDR2 is SASEGT. Losses at the gene ends were 2 bases for V and 0 bases for J; bases not matched to a gene: 7. The CDR3 runs 17 residues. The CDR3 nucleotides read TGTGCCAGCAGTGAATGGGGACAGGGTAAAAACCAAGAGACCCAGTACTTC. The encoded protein is CASSEWGQGKNQETQYF.

The rearrangement uses TRBV6-5 and TRBJ2-7; D gene ambiguous. V was clipped by 2 bases and J by 1 base, with 9 bases between them. CDR1 is MNHEY, CDR2 SVGAGI, per germline. This CDR3 contains 14 residues. The CDR3 DNA is TGTGCCAGCAGTTACGGCCCAGAGTCCTACGAGCAGTACTTC. Protein sequence: CASSYGPESYEQYF.

The V call is TRBV9, the J call TRBJ2-2; TRBD2 might be the D (6 bases). The CDR3 contains 13 residues. Germline lookup yields CDR1 SGDLS and CDR2 YYNGEE. Trimming took 3 bases from V and 7 from J, leaving 10 bases between them. CDR3 protein: CASSGGLFGELFF. The DNA for the CDR3 is TGTGCCAGCAGCGGCGGACTATTCGGGGAGCTGTTTTTT.

The CDR3 DNA is TGTGCCAGCAGTGTCCGGGGCCCCTACAATGAGCAGTTCTTC. As protein: CASSVRGPYNEQFF. This chain connects TRBV6-1 to TRBJ2-1, with D possibly being TRBD1 or TRBD2 (5 bases each). The CDR3 has 14 amino acids. From germline, CDR1 is MNHNS and CDR2 SASEGT. V was pared by 4 bases and J by 2 bases, with 9 bases between.

The V and J genes are TRBV7-3 and TRBJ2-7, with 11 bases fitting TRBD2. Germline CDR1 SGHTA, CDR2 FQGTGA. V dropped 0 bases and J dropped 4; count of bases not matched to a gene: 2. This CDR3 is 15 amino acids long. CDR3 residues: CASSLTASGRYEQYF. The CDR3 coding sequence is TGTGCCAGCAGCTTAACGGCTAGCGGGAGGTACGAGCAGTACTTC.

J is TRBJ2-1 and V is TRBV5-6; 10 positions agree with TRBD2. Per the germline V gene, CDR1 is SGHDT and CDR2 is YYEEEE. The V gene end was trimmed by 1 base and the J gene end by 3 bases; junction bases not matched to a gene: 1. There are 15 residues in the CDR3. CDR3 in amino acids: CASSLTSGIYNEQFF. The CDR3 DNA is TGTGCCAGCAGCTTGACTAGCGGGATCTACAATGAGCAGTTCTTC.

In DNA form, the CDR3 reads TGTGCCAGCAGTTACAGGGACTCCTATAATTCACCCCTCCACTTT. It yields the protein CASSYRDSYNSPLHF. V gene TRBV6-5 combines with J gene TRBJ1-6, with D unclear. The germline CDR1 and CDR2 sequences are MNHEY and SVGAGI. This CDR3 spans 15 amino acids. V was cut by 2 bases and J by 0 bases, with 5 bases left in between.

The rearrangement links TRBV30 to TRBJ2-3; 7 bases map to TRBD2. This CDR3 contains 13 residues. V shed 3 bases, J shed 0 bases, and the junction held 0 bases outside the gene matches. CDR1 is GTSNPN and CDR2 is SVGIG in the germline V gene (reference sequence). CDR3 in DNA: TGTGCCTGGAGCGGGGGGAGCACAGATACGCAGTATTTT. It codes for CAWSGGSTDTQYF.

This clone was observed a handful of times. The V and J genes are TRBV9 and TRBJ2-7; TRBD2 matches 9 bases. Germline V gene data show CDR1 as SGDLS and CDR2 as YYNGEE. The CDR3 loop spans 13 amino acids. The J segment lost 3 bases and the V segment lost 3 bases, leaving 1 base of the junction unmatched. The CDR3 sequence: CASSGTSDYEQYF. For the CDR3, the DNA is TGTGCCAGCAGCGGGACTAGCGACTACGAGCAGTACTTC.

The table lists this clone with a count of one. This sequence joins TRBV4-2 and TRBJ2-7; 8 positions match TRBD2. In germline, CDR1 is LGHNA, CDR2 YNFKEQ. This CDR3 has 17 residues. The V and J ends lost 5 bases and 5 bases, in that order; junction bases with no gene match: 17. CDR3 sequence (DNA): TGTGCCAGCAGCTGGGATCTCGGCGGGAGGTCAGTCGACGAGCAGTACTTC. Its protein product is CASSWDLGGRSVDEQYF.

This clone came up a few times. The chain links TRBV4-2 to TRBJ2-7; a possible D gene is TRBD1 (5 bases). Germline loops: CDR1 LGHNA, CDR2 YNFKEQ. V was trimmed by 0 bases and J by 0 bases, leaving 9 bases between them. The CDR3 consists of 15 residues. The CDR3: CASSQDSGISYEQYF. CDR3 nucleotide sequence: TGTGCCAGCAGCCAAGATTCAGGGATCTCCTACGAGCAGTACTTC.

V is TRBV4-2 and J is TRBJ1-3; tentative D call: TRBD1 (5 bases). V was clipped by 0 bases and J by 0 bases, with 12 bases between them. CDR3 length: 17 amino acids. Looked up from germline, CDR1 is LGHNA and CDR2 is YNFKEQ. CDR3 in DNA: TGTGCCAGCAGCCAAGAGGGGACCCTCTACTCTGGAAACACCATATATTTT. It encodes CASSQEGTLYSGNTIYF.

The chain combines TRBV11-2 with TRBJ2-7; D might be TRBD1 or TRBD2, each matching 6 bases. The CDR3 totals 15 residues. Trimming removed 1 base from V and 1 base from J, with 11 bases in between. CDR1 is SGHAT and CDR2 is FQNNGV in the germline V gene. The CDR3 DNA reads as TGTGCCAGCAGCTTAGGAGGGGGGCCTTCCTACGAGCAGTACTTC. Translation gives CASSLGGGPSYEQYF.

The CDR3 sequence: CASSPGQGLTYEQYF. CDR3 coding DNA: TGTGCCAGCAGCCCCGGACAGGGCCTAACCTACGAGCAGTACTTC. The rearrangement uses TRBV5-5 and TRBJ2-7, with 8 positions matching TRBD1. The CDR3 loop spans 15 amino acids. Germline loops: CDR1 SGHKS, CDR2 YYEKEE (reference sequence). V was pared by 4 bases and J by 2 bases, with 8 bases of the junction left unmatched. Using reference TRBV5-5 and TRBJ2-7 for the parts outside the CDR3, the full variable domain is DAGVTQSPTHLIKTRGQQVTLRCSPISGHKSVSWYQQVLGQGPQFIFQYYEKEERGRGNFPDRFSARQFPNYSSELNVNALLLGDSALYLCASSPGQGLTYEQYFGPGTRLTVT.

The rearrangement links TRBV19 to TRBJ2-2; possibly TRBD2 for D (6 bases). Germline V gives CDR1 LNHDA, CDR2 SQIVND (reference sequence). V gave up 4 bases and J gave up 2 bases, with 14 bases separating them. This CDR3 region has 16 residues. The CDR3: CASSTTPGDNTGELFF. The DNA for the CDR3 is TGTGCCAGTAGTACGACTCCGGGAGATAACACCGGGGAGCTGTTTTTT.

V is TRBV5-1 and J is TRBJ2-3, with 10 bases that match TRBD2. There are 15 residues in the CDR3. Germline values: CDR1 SGHRS, CDR2 YFSETQ. Trimming at V came to 2 bases and at J to 4 bases, leaving 4 bases not matched to a gene. CDR3 loop: CASSFSGGWADTQYF. Written as DNA, the CDR3 is TGCGCCAGCAGCTTTAGCGGGGGGTGGGCAGATACGCAGTATTTT.

The V and J genes are TRBV7-8 and TRBJ2-5; 12 nucleotides match TRBD2. The V segment lost 1 base and the J segment 4 bases; nucleotides outside the gene matches: 13. CDR3 length equals 19 residues. Germline CDR1 and CDR2: SGHVS and FQNEAQ. The CDR3 DNA is TGTGCCAGCAGCTTAGGCCGACTAGCGGGAGTGGTGGGACGAGAGACCCAGTACTTC. As protein: CASSLGRLAGVVGRETQYF.

This clone is judged medium-sized. This chain connects TRBV15 to TRBJ1-5; no reliable D call. Per the germline V gene, CDR1 is LNHNV and CDR2 is YYDKDF (reference sequence). The CDR3 is 14 amino acids. V was trimmed by 4 bases and J by 7 bases, leaving 14 bases between them. The CDR3 DNA is TGTGCCACCAGCAAAGGAGCCTCAGGACAGCCCCAGCATTTT. Its translation is CATSKGASGQPQHF.

V and J are TRBV6-4 and TRBJ2-1; no definite D call. Trimming left V 0 bases short and J 7 bases short, with 7 bases between. The CDR3 extends over 13 amino acids. Looked up from germline, CDR1 is MRHNA and CDR2 is SNTAGT. The CDR3 region is CASSDSEVNEQFF. In DNA form, the CDR3 reads TGTGCCAGCAGTGACTCCGAGGTGAATGAGCAGTTCTTC.

This clone has more than one count but fewer than ten. This sequence joins TRBV5-4 and TRBJ2-7; D is possibly TRBD2 (5 bases). CDR1 and CDR2 from the germline V gene are SGHNT and YYREEE (reference sequence). V was clipped by 3 bases and J by 4 bases, with 17 bases between them. The CDR3 contains 15 residues. The DNA of the CDR3 is TGTGCCAGCAGCTCGCGGACTGGGCCCGTGTACGAGCAGTACTTC. Its protein is CASSSRTGPVYEQYF.

This sequence joins TRBV9 and TRBJ2-1, with 9 bases fitting TRBD2. From germline, CDR1 is SGDLS and CDR2 YYNGEE. V gave up 4 bases and J gave up 2 bases; unmatched junction bases: 13. The CDR3 spans 18 residues. DNA of the CDR3: TGTGCCAGCAGCCCTTTTCGGGTAGCGGGAGCAACCTACAATGAGCAGTTCTTC. The encoded protein is CASSPFRVAGATYNEQFF. Based on the CDR3 plus reference TRBV9 and TRBJ2-1, the full variable domain is DSGVTQTPKHLITATGQRVTLRCSPRSGDLSVYWYQQSLDQGLQFLIQYYNGEERAKGNILERFSAQQFPDLHSELNLSSLELGDSALYFCASSPFRVAGATYNEQFFGPGTRLTVL.

This chain uses TRBV19 with TRBJ2-7; 7 nucleotides match TRBD1. J lost 7 bases, V lost 6 bases, and 15 bases had no gene match. This CDR3 has 15 residues. Looked up from germline, CDR1 is LNHDA and CDR2 is SQIVND (reference sequence). Here the CDR3 reads CASSPTAGTAVEQYF. The CDR3 DNA sequence: TGTGCCAGTAGCCCAACTGCCGGGACAGCCGTGGAGCAGTACTTC.

The chain is built from TRBV5-8 and TRBJ2-1, with 7 bases that match TRBD1. There are 14 residues in the CDR3. The V gene end was trimmed by 0 bases and the J gene end by 8 bases; junction bases not matched to a gene: 5. Germline V CDR1 and CDR2: SGHTS, YDEGEE. The CDR3 spells CASSLATGTHEQFF. The CDR3 DNA sequence: TGTGCCAGCAGCTTGGCGACAGGGACCCATGAGCAGTTCTTC.

The rearrangement uses TRBV11-2 and TRBJ2-2, with D unresolved. Trimming left V 3 bases short and J 4 bases short, with 9 bases between. The germline V gene encodes CDR1 SGHAT and CDR2 FQNNGV. This CDR3 has 14 amino acids. The CDR3 loop reads CASSFLGPTGELFF. In DNA, the CDR3 is TGTGCCAGCAGCTTCTTGGGCCCCACCGGGGAGCTGTTTTTT.

This sequence joins TRBV6-6 and TRBJ2-1, with a tentative D call TRBD2 (5 bases). The CDR3 sequence is 14 residues long. V lost 0 bases to trimming and J lost 8 bases, with 11 bases between them. Germline values: CDR1 MNHNY, CDR2 SVGAGI (reference sequence). CDR3 sequence reads: CASSYSSRGDEQFF. Written as DNA, the CDR3 is TGTGCCAGCAGTTACTCAAGCCGGGGAGATGAGCAGTTCTTC.

V and J are TRBV9 and TRBJ2-1; tentative D call: TRBD2 (6 bases). This CDR3 region has 16 residues. Looked up from germline, CDR1 is SGDLS and CDR2 is YYNGEE. V was shortened by 0 bases and J by 7 bases, with 17 bases between the two germline ends. The CDR3 loop reads CASSVVVGGHFNEQFF. Here the CDR3 DNA reads TGTGCCAGCAGCGTAGTCGTGGGAGGCCACTTTAATGAGCAGTTCTTC.

The chain joins TRBV4-1 to TRBJ2-7; 7 positions agree with TRBD2. The CDR3 is 14 amino acids. Germline-derived CDR1 and CDR2 are MGHRA and YSYEKL. Germline trimming cut 5 bases from V and 1 base from J; bases unmatched to any gene: 5. CDR3 residues: CASSATSASYEQYF. The CDR3 DNA reads TGCGCCAGCAGCGCCACTAGCGCTTCCTACGAGCAGTACTTC.